This TCR beta chain was profiled in a study of blood T cell repertoires in COVID-19. The data were produced by immunoSEQ multiplex PCR, yet TCRdb's version contains in-frame clones alone and is incomplete. The table shows under 30,000 clones, with 94% occurring only once. Trimming removed 3 bases from V and 0 bases from J, with 6 bases in between. CDR1 and CDR2 from the germline V gene are SGDLS and YYNGEE. The CDR3 length is 13 residues. This TCR was sampled from a woman aged 50 to 60 with active COVID-19. The sequenced sample consisted of peripheral blood. This chain uses TRBV9 with TRBJ1-1; D ambiguous. For the CDR3, the DNA is TGTGCCAGCAGCGCACAAATGAACACTGAAGCTTTCTTT. It yields the protein CASSAQMNTEAFF.